A single sample gave rise to the 8 T cell receptor beta chains below, sequenced in a study of blood T cells in healthy people across ages. Through a sample-barcoded 5' primer and a J-beta primer mix, a second PCR was run for about 6 to 12 cycles. TCRdb re-analysed the 5' RACE reads in MiXCR, keeping a single row per CDR3 protein. The profile covers approximately 1.5 million distinct CDR3 sequences, with roughly two fifths appearing a single time and about 3.8% taken by the ten largest. The sample was blood. These receptors all stem from a woman aged 18 to 35 in good health.

This clonotype was observed a handful of times. This chain connects TRBV7-6 to TRBJ2-2; D gene unclear. Trimming removed 1 base from V and 2 bases from J, with 8 bases in between. This CDR3 is 15 amino acids long. The germline V gene has CDR1 SGHVS and CDR2 FNYEAQ. As DNA, the CDR3 is TGTGCCAGCAGCTTAGACCCAGCTAACACCGGGGAGCTGTTTTTT. Translated: CASSLDPANTGELFF.

This clonotype was observed a few times. The chain couples TRBV27 to TRBJ1-4; D unclear. CDR3 size: 15 residues. Trimming left V 5 bases short and J 5 bases short, with 15 bases between. Germline CDR1 reads MNHEY; CDR2 reads SMNVEV (reference sequence). CDR3 amino acids: CASSPPGALNEKLFF. For the CDR3, the DNA is TGTGCCAGCAGTCCTCCAGGAGCCTTGAATGAAAAACTGTTTTTT.

V and J are TRBV29-1 and TRBJ2-7, with 10 bases lining up with TRBD2. With V trimmed by 6 bases and J by 5 bases, 10 bases remained unmatched. Germline CDR1 reads SQVTM; CDR2 reads ANQGSEA. The CDR3 has 14 residues. The CDR3 DNA follows: TGCAGCGTCGCGGCTCACGGGACTAGCGACGAGCAGTACTTC. Translation gives CSVAAHGTSDEQYF.

As concerns this clonotype: At one boundary the junction diverges from the germline segment, which might be a read error. This sequence joins TRBV28 and TRBJ1-2; no reliable D call. Germline V gives CDR1 MDHEN, CDR2 SYDVKM. CDR3 length: 14 amino acids. This CDR3 is CDSTADGRVYGYTF. The CDR3 coding sequence is TGTGACAGCACCGCCGACGGAAGGGTCTATGGCTACACCTTC.

The chain joins TRBV6-2 or TRBV6-3 to TRBJ2-7; 13 bases align to TRBD2. Germline V gene sequence: CDR1 MNHEY, CDR2 SVGEGT. J gave up 5 bases and V 0 bases, and 4 bases lay outside the gene matches. The CDR3 spans 16 residues. The CDR3 nucleotides read TGTGCCAGCAGTTACTCACTAGCGGGAGGGCCCCACGAGCAGTACTTC. The encoded protein is CASSYSLAGGPHEQYF.

There are a few counts of this clonotype. CDR3 nucleotides: TGTGCCAGCAGCGTAGTGAGTAGAGCGGGAGAGACCCAGTACTTC. It translates to CASSVVSRAGETQYF. The gene calls are TRBV9 and TRBJ2-5; a possible D gene is TRBD2 (6 bases). The CDR3 is 15 amino acids. The germline V gene has CDR1 SGDLS and CDR2 YYNGEE. Trimming removed 0 bases at V and 4 bases at J, with 13 bases between.

This clonotype has a single count. This rearrangement joins TRBV7-2 to TRBJ1-1; D ambiguous. Trimming removed 1 base at V and 3 bases at J, with 12 bases between. This CDR3 comprises 15 residues. CDR1 and CDR2 (germline): SGHTA, FQGNSA. The DNA of the CDR3 is TGTGCCAGCAGCTTAGTGCTGGTAGTGGACACTGAAGCTTTCTTT. This translates into CASSLVLVVDTEAFF.

The chain recombines TRBV29-1 with TRBJ2-1; 9 bases map to TRBD2. CDR1 and CDR2 from the germline V gene are SQVTM and ANQGSEA. The CDR3 has 14 amino acids. With 7 bases clipped from V and 1 base from J, the junction kept 5 bases outside the gene matches. The CDR3 reads CSAERGVSYNEQFF. CDR3 in DNA: TGCAGCGCGGAGCGGGGGGTATCCTACAATGAGCAGTTCTTC.